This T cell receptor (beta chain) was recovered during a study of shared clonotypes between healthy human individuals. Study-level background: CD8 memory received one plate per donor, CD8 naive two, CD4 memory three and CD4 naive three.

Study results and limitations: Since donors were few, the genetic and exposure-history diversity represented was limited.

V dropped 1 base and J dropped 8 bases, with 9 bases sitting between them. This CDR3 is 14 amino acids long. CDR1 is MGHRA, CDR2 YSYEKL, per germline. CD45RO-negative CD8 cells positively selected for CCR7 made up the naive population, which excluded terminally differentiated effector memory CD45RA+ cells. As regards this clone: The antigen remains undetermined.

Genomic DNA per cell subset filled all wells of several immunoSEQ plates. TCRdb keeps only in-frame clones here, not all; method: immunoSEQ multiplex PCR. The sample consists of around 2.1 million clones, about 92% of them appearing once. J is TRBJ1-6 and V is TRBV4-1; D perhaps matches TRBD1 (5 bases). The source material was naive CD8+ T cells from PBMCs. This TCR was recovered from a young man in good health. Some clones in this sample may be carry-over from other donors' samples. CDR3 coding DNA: TGCGCCAGCAGCCAAGTGGGCAGGGATTCACCCCTCCACTTT. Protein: CASSQVGRDSPLHF.